The 21 T cell receptor beta chains below come from one sample, sequenced in a study of T cells in Graves' hyperthyroidism and ophthalmopathy. RNA transcripts yielded amplified TCR beta CDR3 regions. HTBI primers were used for first-round RT-PCR of the TCR CDR3. TCRdb reanalysed the multiplex PCR reads using MiXCR and keeps one entry per CDR3 protein. The data hold about 420,000 distinct CDR3 sequences, with roughly 13% observed a single time. Sequences were obtained from blood. The origin of the receptors is a woman younger than 30 with Graves' hyperthyroidism.

In this sample, this clonotype turned up many times. Here the CDR3 DNA reads TGCGCCAGCAGCGAATCGGACGTCAGCTCCTACAATGAGCAGTTCTTC. The encoded protein is CASSESDVSSYNEQFF. The gene calls are TRBV5-1 and TRBJ2-1; D is uncertain. Deletions cut 4 bases from V and 0 bases from J, with 14 bases between. The germline CDR1 and CDR2 sequences are SGHRS and YFSETQ. The length of the CDR3 is 16 residues.

This clonotype was recorded a few times. This chain links TRBV18 with TRBJ2-2, with D tentatively TRBD2 (6 bases). The CDR3 has 16 amino acids. V gave up 1 base and J gave up 4 bases, with 13 bases separating them. The germline gives CDR1 KGHSH, CDR2 LQKENI. CDR3 sequence: CASSPRNGRSTGELFF. In DNA, the CDR3 is TGTGCCAGCTCACCACGCAACGGGAGATCCACCGGGGAGCTGTTTTTT.

This clonotype came up many times. The chain couples TRBV15 to TRBJ2-1; 8 bases line up with TRBD1. This CDR3 is built from 16 residues. Trimming cost V 1 base and J 6 bases; bases outside gene matches: 8. Germline assignment: CDR1 LNHNV and CDR2 YYDKDF (reference sequence). The DNA of the CDR3 is TGTGCCACCAGCAGAGCCCAGGGGGCTGGTGGCAATGAGCAGTTCTTC. Its translation is CATSRAQGAGGNEQFF.

The V and J genes are TRBV5-1 and TRBJ1-2; TRBD1 agrees at 7 bases. Germline CDR1 is SGHRS and CDR2 is YFSETQ. This CDR3 has 12 amino acids. J lost 3 bases, V lost 7 bases, and 3 bases had no gene match. The CDR3 nucleotides read TGCGCCAGCGCAGGGGGAGACTATGGCTACACCTTC. This encodes CASAGGDYGYTF.

This clonotype was counted a few times. The rearrangement uses TRBV9 and TRBJ1-2; the D gene is possibly TRBD1 (5 bases). The length of the CDR3 is 16 residues. The germline gives CDR1 SGDLS, CDR2 YYNGEE. V gave up 0 bases and J gave up 3 bases, with 15 bases separating them. The CDR3 bases are TGTGCCAGCAGCGTAGATTGGGCGGGACCCTACTATGGCTACACCTTC. Protein product: CASSVDWAGPYYGYTF.

This clonotype is labeled large. J is TRBJ2-7 and V is TRBV11-2; the match to TRBD2 covers 9 bases. The CDR3 has 16 residues. Trimming removed 4 bases from V and 7 bases from J; junction bases left unmatched: 14. CDR1 and CDR2 from the germline V gene are SGHAT and FQNNGV. Written as DNA, the CDR3 is TGTGCCAGCAGCTCCCCCTTAGTAGCGGGAGTGGGGGAGCAGTACTTC. Protein sequence: CASSSPLVAGVGEQYF.

This clonotype was observed many times. V and J are TRBV6-5 and TRBJ1-2, with D unclear. This CDR3 spans 14 amino acids. Germline V CDR1 and CDR2: MNHEY, SVGAGI. V lost 0 bases, J lost 4 bases, and 9 bases lay in between. In nucleotides, the CDR3 is TGTGCCAGCAGTTACTCGTCCCCCTCCTATGGCTACACCTTC. It specifies CASSYSSPSYGYTF.

This clonotype has a count of ten or more. The chain links TRBV9 to TRBJ1-1; D gene uncertain. The germline gives CDR1 SGDLS, CDR2 YYNGEE. Trimming removed 1 base at V and 1 base at J, with 8 bases between. The CDR3 has 14 amino acids. CDR3 loop: CASSVRAANTEAFF. CDR3 bases: TGTGCCAGCAGCGTAAGGGCAGCGAACACTGAAGCTTTCTTT.

This clonotype has ten or more counts. V usage is TRBV4-1 and J usage is TRBJ1-5; the match to TRBD1 covers 7 bases. With V trimmed by 0 bases and J by 4 bases, 6 bases remained unmatched. CDR3 length equals 16 residues. Germline CDR1 MGHRA, CDR2 YSYEKL. The CDR3 DNA follows: TGCGCCAGCAGCCAAGAAGCGACAGGGCGGAATCAGCCCCAGCATTTT. Translating gives CASSQEATGRNQPQHF.

This clonotype has only a few counts. The V call is TRBV30, the J call TRBJ1-1; no firm D call. V lost 0 bases and J lost 0, with 14 bases in between. The CDR3 is 16 residues long. Per germline, CDR1 GTSNPN and CDR2 SVGIG (reference sequence). The CDR3 DNA reads TGTGCCTGGAGTGTACCCGTGACCGCGGTGAACACTGAAGCTTTCTTT. This sequence encodes CAWSVPVTAVNTEAFF. The full variable domain, its missing parts supplied by reference TRBV30 and TRBJ1-1, is SQTIHQWPATLVQPVGSPLSLECTVEGTSNPNLYWYRQAAGRGLQLLFYSVGIGQISSEVPQNLSASRPQDRQFILSSKKLLLSDSGFYLCAWSVPVTAVNTEAFFGQGTRLTVV.

This clonotype was observed a few times. J is TRBJ2-5 and V is TRBV6-1; D is undetermined. V dropped 6 bases and J dropped 5 bases, with 10 bases sitting between them. CDR1 is MNHNS, CDR2 SASEGT, per germline. CDR3 length equals 12 residues. The CDR3 DNA is TGTGCCAGCAGGTTTTCGGGCGAGACCCAGTACTTC. It is translated as CASRFSGETQYF.

Worth noting for this clonotype: It may be a read error: a sequence one base away is much more abundant. This chain connects TRBV7-2 to TRBJ2-1, with 7 bases that match TRBD2. Germline V gene data show CDR1 as SGHTA and CDR2 as FQGNSA. V dropped 6 bases and J dropped 9; count of bases not matched to a gene: 20. The CDR3 loop spans 17 amino acids. The CDR3 is CASRSPNPDGRNSEQFF. In nucleotides, the CDR3 is TGTGCCAGCAGATCCCCCAACCCCGACGGGAGGAACAGTGAGCAGTTCTTC. The full variable domain, rest sourced from reference TRBV7-2 and TRBJ2-1, is GAGVSQSPSNKVTEKGKDVELRCDPISGHTALYWYRQSLGQGLEFLIYFQGNSAPDKSGLPSDRFSAERTGGSVSTLTIQRTQQEDSAVYLCASRSPNPDGRNSEQFFGPGTRLTVL.

This clonotype was seen more than once but under ten times. The genes are TRBV4-1 and TRBJ2-1; maybe TRBD2 (5 bases). This CDR3 spans 17 amino acids. Between the trimmed V and J ends, which lost 1 base and 2 bases, there was a span of 15 bases. Germline assignment: CDR1 MGHRA and CDR2 YSYEKL. CDR3 region: CASSQANGKAPYNEQFF. The DNA for the CDR3 is TGCGCCAGCAGCCAAGCCAACGGGAAGGCCCCCTACAATGAGCAGTTCTTC.

V is TRBV12-3 or TRBV12-4 and J is TRBJ2-3; TRBD2 matches at 10 bases. V was pared by 6 bases and J by 0 bases, with 9 bases of the junction left unmatched. The CDR3 runs 17 residues. As DNA, the CDR3 is TGTGCCAGCAGCGTAGAACCTAGCGGGAGTAGCACAGATACGCAGTATTTT. It specifies CASSVEPSGSSTDTQYF.

The rearrangement joins TRBV15 to TRBJ2-2; possibly TRBD2 for D (6 bases). The CDR3 is made up of 14 amino acids. Germline V gene lookup returns CDR1 LNHNV and CDR2 YYDKDF (reference sequence). V was pared by 6 bases and J by 3 bases, with 11 bases between. The CDR3 sequence is CATSARLDTGELFF. CDR3 in DNA: TGTGCCACCAGTGCTAGACTAGACACCGGGGAGCTGTTTTTT. Using reference TRBV15 and TRBJ2-2 for the parts outside the CDR3, the full variable domain is DAMVIQNPRYQVTQFGKPVTLSCSQTLNHNVMYWYQQKSSQAPKLLFHYYDKDFNNEADTPDNFQSRRPNTSFCFLDIRSPGLGDTAMYLCATSARLDTGELFFGEGSRLTVL.

The sample holds many counts of this clonotype. The chain couples TRBV6-6 to TRBJ1-2; tentative D call: TRBD1 (5 bases). Germline V gene data show CDR1 as MNHNY and CDR2 as SVGAGI (reference sequence). This CDR3 has 17 amino acids. Trimming removed 4 bases from V and 6 bases from J, with 24 bases in between. The CDR3 DNA reads TGTGCCAGCAGTTCCCTACCTGATGACTCAGGGTACGATGGCTACACCTTC. Translation: CASSSLPDDSGYDGYTF.

This clonotype appeared many times. The chain joins TRBV28 to TRBJ2-3, with D hard to call. The CDR3 contains 14 residues. V was pared by 3 bases and J by 1 base, with 8 bases between. Germline CDR1 MDHEN, CDR2 SYDVKM. This chain's CDR3 is CASSFFWGTDTQYF. In nucleotides, the CDR3 is TGTGCCAGCAGTTTCTTTTGGGGCACAGATACGCAGTATTTT.

This clonotype was seen only a few times. The V call is TRBV6-6, the J call TRBJ2-2; D gene uncertain. This CDR3 region has 13 residues. The germline V and J ends were trimmed by 2 bases and 6 bases, with 7 bases remaining between them. Germline V gene lookup returns CDR1 MNHNY and CDR2 SVGAGI (reference sequence). This CDR3 reads CASSYPGPGELFF. CDR3 bases: TGTGCCAGCAGTTACCCGGGCCCCGGGGAGCTGTTTTTT.

This chain uses TRBV12-5 with TRBJ2-7; D not certain. Trimming shortened V by 1 base and J by 6 bases, and 13 bases separated the two germline ends. Germline V lookup: CDR1 LGHNT, CDR2 FRNRAP. CDR3 length: 14 residues. The CDR3 here is CASGLGTANGEQYF. The DNA of the CDR3 is TGTGCTAGTGGTTTGGGGACGGCCAACGGCGAGCAGTACTTC. Drawing the rest from reference TRBV12-5 and TRBJ2-7, the complete variable domain is DARVTQTPRHKVTEMGQEVTMRCQPILGHNTVFWYRQTMMQGLELLAYFRNRAPLDDSGMPKDRFSAEMPDATLATLKIQPSEPRDSAVYFCASGLGTANGEQYFGPGTRLTVT.

This clonotype was counted at least ten times. The CDR3 is CASSRHSGSYEQYF. The CDR3, as DNA: TGTGCCAGCAGCCGCCATAGCGGGAGCTACGAGCAGTACTTC. This sequence joins TRBV12-3 or TRBV12-4 and TRBJ2-7, with TRBD2 matching over 9 bases. After removal of 6 bases from V and 3 bases from J, the junction contained 6 bases not matched to a gene. This CDR3 contains 14 residues.

This clonotype was observed a few times. CDR3 in DNA: TGTGCCAGCAGTTACATGCCCTTGGGTACTCCGAACACTGAAGCTTTCTTT. Encoded protein: CASSYMPLGTPNTEAFF. The chain uses TRBV6-6 and TRBJ1-1, with no clear D. The V gene lost 2 bases and the J gene lost 1 base, with 17 bases spanning the gap. There are 17 residues in the CDR3. Germline CDR1 reads MNHNY; CDR2 reads SVGAGI (reference sequence).